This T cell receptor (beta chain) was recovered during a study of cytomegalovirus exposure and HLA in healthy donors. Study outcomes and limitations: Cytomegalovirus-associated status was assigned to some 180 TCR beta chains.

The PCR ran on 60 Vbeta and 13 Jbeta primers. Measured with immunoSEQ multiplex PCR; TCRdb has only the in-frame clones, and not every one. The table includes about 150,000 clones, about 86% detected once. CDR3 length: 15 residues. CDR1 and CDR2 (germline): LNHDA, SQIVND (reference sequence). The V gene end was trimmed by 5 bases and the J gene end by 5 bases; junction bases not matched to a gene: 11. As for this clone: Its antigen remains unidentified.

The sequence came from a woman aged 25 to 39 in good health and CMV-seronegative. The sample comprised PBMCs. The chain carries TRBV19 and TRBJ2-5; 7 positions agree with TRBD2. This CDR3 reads CASSPTGTIGETQYF. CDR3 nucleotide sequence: TGTGCCAGTAGTCCTACCGGGACTATCGGGGAGACCCAGTACTTC.